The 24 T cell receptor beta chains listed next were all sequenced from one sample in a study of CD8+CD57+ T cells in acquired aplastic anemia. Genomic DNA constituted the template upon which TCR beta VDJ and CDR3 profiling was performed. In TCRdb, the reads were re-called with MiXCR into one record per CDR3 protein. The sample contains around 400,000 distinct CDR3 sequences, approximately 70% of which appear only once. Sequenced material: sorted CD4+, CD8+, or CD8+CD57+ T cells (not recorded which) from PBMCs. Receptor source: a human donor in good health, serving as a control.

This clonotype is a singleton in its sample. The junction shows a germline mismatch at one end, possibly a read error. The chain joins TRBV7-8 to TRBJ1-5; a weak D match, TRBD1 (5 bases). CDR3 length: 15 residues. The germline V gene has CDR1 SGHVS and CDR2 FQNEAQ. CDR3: CASSVREGSKQPQHF. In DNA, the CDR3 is TGTGCCAGCAGCGTGCGGGAGGGGAGCAAACAGCCCCAGCATTTT.

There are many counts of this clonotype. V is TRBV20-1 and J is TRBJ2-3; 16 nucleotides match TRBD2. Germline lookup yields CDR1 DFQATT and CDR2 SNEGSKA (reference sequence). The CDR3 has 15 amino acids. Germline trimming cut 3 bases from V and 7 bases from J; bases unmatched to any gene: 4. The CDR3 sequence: CSARGLAGGRNTQYF. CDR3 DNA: TGCAGTGCTAGGGGACTAGCGGGGGGGAGGAATACGCAGTATTTT.

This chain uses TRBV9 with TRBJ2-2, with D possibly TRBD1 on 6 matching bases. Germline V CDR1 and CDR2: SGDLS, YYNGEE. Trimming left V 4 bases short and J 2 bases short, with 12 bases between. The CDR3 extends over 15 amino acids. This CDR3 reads CASSTRQVNTGELFF. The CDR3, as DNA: TGTGCCAGCAGCACAAGACAGGTTAACACCGGGGAGCTGTTTTTT. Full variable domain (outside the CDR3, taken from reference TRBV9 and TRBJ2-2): DSGVTQTPKHLITATGQRVTLRCSPRSGDLSVYWYQQSLDQGLQFLIQYYNGEERAKGNILERFSAQQFPDLHSELNLSSLELGDSALYFCASSTRQVNTGELFFGEGSRLTVL.

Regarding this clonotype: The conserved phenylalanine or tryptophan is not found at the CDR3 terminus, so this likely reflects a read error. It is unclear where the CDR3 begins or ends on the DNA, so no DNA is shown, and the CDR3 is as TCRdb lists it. The CDR3 sequence is CASSFRSGYTA. The chain links TRBV7-6 to TRBJ1-2. CDR1 and CDR2 from the germline V gene are SGHVS and FNYEAQ. Both ends counted, the CDR3 spans 11 residues.

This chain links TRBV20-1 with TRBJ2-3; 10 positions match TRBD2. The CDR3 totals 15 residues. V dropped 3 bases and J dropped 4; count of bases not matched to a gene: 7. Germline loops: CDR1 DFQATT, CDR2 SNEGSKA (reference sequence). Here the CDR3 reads CSASRAGGRADTQYF. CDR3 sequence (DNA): TGCAGTGCTAGCAGAGCGGGGGGGCGGGCAGATACGCAGTATTTT.

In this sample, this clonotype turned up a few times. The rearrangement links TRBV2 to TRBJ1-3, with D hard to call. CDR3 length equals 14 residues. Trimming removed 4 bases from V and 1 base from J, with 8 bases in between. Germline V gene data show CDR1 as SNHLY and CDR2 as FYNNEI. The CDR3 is CASSAAGSGNTIYF. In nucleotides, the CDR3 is TGTGCCAGCAGTGCCGCGGGATCTGGAAACACCATATATTTT.

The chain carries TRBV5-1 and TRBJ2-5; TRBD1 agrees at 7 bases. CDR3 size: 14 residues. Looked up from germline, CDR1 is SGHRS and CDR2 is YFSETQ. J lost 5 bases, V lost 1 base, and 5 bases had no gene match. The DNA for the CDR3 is TGCGCCAGCAGCTTGCAGCAGGGGGATGAGACCCAGTACTTC. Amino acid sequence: CASSLQQGDETQYF.

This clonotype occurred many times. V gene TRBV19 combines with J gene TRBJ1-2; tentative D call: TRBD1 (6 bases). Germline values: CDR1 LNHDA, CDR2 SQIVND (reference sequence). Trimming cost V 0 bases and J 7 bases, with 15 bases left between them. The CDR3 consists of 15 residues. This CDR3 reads CASSIERTAASGYTF. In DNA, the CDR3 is TGTGCCAGTAGTATAGAACGGACAGCGGCGAGTGGCTACACCTTC.

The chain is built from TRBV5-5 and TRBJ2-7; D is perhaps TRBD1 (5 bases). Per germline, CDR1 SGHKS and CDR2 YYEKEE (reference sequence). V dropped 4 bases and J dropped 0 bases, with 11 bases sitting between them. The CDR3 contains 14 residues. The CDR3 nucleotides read TGTGCCAGCAGCATATACAGGCCCTCCTACGAGCAGTACTTC. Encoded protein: CASSIYRPSYEQYF.

CDR3 DNA sequence: TGTGCCAGCAGTTACAGGGGACAGGGGGCGCGTGGCTACACCTTC. Translating it yields CASSYRGQGARGYTF. The gene calls are TRBV6-5 and TRBJ1-2, with 12 nucleotides matching TRBD1. The CDR3 consists of 15 residues. The J segment lost 7 bases and the V segment lost 2 bases, leaving 5 bases of the junction unmatched. The germline CDR1 and CDR2 sequences are MNHEY and SVGAGI.

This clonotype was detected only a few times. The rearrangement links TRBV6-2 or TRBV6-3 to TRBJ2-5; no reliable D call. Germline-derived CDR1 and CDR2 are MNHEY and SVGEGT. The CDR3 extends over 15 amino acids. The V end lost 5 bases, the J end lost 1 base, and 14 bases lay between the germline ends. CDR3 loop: CASSRTYGFQETQYF. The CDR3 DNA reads TGTGCCAGCAGTCGAACCTACGGGTTCCAAGAGACCCAGTACTTC.

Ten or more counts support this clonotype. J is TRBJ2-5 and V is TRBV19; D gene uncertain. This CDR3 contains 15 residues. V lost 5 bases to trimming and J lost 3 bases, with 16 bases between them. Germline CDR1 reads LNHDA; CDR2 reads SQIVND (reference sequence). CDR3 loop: CASSHIDGRKETQYF. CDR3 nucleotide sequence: TGTGCCAGTAGTCATATTGACGGACGAAAAGAGACCCAGTACTTC.

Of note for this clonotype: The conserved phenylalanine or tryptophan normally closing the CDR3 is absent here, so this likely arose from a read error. CDR3 coding DNA: TGTGCCAGCAGCCAAGTCAGCGACTATAATTCACCCCTCCACCCT. It is translated as CASSQVSDYNSPLHP. The chain is built from TRBV3-1 and TRBJ1-6; D gene ambiguous. Germline-derived CDR1 and CDR2 are LGHDT and YNNKEL (reference sequence). This CDR3 is 15 amino acids long. V was trimmed by 1 base and J by 3 bases, leaving 7 bases between them.

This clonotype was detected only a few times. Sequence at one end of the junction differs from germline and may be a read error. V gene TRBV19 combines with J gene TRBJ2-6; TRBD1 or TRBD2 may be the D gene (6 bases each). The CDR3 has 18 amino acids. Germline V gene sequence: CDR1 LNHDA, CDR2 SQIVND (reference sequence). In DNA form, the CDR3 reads TGTGCCAGTACCCCTGGGGATACGGGGGCTGGTGGGGCCAACGTCCTGGCTTTC. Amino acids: CASTPGDTGAGGANVLAF.

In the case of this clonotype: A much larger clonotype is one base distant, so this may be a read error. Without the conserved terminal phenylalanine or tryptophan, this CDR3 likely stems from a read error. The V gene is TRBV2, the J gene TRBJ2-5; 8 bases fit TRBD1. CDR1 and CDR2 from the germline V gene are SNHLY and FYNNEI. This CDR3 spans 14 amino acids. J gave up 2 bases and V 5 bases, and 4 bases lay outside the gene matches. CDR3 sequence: CASSFDRGQETQYL. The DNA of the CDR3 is TGTGCCAGCAGTTTCGACAGGGGTCAAGAGACCCAGTACCTC.

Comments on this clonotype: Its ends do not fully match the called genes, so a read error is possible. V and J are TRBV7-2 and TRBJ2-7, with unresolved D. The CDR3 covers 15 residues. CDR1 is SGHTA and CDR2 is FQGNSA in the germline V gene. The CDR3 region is CASSSSPVEFYEEYF. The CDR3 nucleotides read TGTGCCAGCAGCTCATCGCCCGTTGAATTCTACGAGGAGTACTTC.

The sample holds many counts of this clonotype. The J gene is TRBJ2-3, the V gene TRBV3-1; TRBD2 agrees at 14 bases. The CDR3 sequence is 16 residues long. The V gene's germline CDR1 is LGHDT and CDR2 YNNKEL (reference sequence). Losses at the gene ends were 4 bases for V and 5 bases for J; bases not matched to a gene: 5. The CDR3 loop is CASSPRLAGGLDTQYF. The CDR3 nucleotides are TGTGCCAGCAGCCCCCGACTAGCGGGGGGGCTAGATACGCAGTATTTT.

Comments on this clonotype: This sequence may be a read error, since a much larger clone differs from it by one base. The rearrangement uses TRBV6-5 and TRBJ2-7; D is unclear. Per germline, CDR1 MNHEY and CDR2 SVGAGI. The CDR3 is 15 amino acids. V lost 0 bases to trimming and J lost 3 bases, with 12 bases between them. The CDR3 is CASSYSGRLDYEQYF. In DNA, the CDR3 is TGTGCCAGCAGTTACTCCGGACGTCTGGACTACGAGCAGTACTTC.

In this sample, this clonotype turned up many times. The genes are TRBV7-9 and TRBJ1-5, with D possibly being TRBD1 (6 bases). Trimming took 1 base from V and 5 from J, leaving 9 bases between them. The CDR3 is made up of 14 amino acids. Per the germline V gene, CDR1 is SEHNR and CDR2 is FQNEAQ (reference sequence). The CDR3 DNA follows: TGTGCCAGCAGCTTAGTAGGGGGGCATCAGCCCCAGCATTTT. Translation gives CASSLVGGHQPQHF.

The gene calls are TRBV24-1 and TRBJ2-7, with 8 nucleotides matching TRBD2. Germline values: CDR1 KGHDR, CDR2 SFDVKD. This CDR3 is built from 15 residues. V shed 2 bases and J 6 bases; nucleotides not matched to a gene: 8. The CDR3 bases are TGTGCCACCAGTGATTCGGTAGCGGGGCTCAGCGAGCAGTACTTC. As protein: CATSDSVAGLSEQYF.

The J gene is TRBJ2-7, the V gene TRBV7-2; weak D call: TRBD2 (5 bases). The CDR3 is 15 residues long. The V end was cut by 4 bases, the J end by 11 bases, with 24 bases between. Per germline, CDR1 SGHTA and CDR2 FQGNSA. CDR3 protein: CASSSSKRLGRGEYF. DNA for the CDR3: TGTGCCAGCAGCTCATCCAAGCGGTTGGGCCGAGGAGAGTACTTC.

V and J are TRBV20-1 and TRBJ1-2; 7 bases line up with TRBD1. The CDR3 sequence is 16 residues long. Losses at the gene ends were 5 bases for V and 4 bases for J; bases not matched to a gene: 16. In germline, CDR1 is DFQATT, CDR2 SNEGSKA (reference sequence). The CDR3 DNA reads TGCAGTGCTGTCAGCCTAGCGGGGGGACAGAGCTATGGCTACACCTTC. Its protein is CSAVSLAGGQSYGYTF.

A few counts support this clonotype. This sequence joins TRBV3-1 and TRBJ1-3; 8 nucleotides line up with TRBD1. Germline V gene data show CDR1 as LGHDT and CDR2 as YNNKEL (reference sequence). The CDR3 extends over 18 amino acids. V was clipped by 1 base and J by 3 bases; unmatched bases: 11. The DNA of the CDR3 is TGTGCCAGCAGCCAAGGGGTAACAGGGGGACGAAGTGGAAACACCATATATTTT. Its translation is CASSQGVTGGRSGNTIYF.

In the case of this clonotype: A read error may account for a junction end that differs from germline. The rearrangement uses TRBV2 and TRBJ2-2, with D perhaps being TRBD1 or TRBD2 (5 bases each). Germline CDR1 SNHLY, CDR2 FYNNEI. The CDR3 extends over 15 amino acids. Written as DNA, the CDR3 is TGTGCCAGCAGTTGGGGCCGGGCATCCCCCGGGGCGCTGTTTTTT. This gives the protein CASSWGRASPGALFF.